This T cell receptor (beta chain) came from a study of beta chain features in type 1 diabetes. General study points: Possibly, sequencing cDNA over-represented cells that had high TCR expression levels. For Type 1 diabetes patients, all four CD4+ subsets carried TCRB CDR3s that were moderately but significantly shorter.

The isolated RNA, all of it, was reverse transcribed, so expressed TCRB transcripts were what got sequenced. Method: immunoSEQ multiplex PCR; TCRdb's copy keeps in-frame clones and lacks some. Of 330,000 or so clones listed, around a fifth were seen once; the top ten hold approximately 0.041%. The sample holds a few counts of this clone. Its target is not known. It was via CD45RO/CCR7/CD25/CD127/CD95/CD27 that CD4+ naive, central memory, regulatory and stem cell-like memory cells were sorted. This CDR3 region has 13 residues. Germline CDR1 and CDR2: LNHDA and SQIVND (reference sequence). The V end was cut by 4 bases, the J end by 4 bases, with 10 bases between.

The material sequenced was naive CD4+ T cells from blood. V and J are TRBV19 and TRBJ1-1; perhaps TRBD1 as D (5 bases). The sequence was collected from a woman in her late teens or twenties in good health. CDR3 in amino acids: CASSRQQATEAFF. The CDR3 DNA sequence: TGTGCCAGTAGTAGACAACAGGCCACTGAAGCTTTCTTT.